This T cell receptor (beta chain) comes out of a study of blood T cell repertoires in COVID-19. Whole-study context: PBMCs, B-cell-depleted T cells, or T cells provided the cDNA or gDNA that made up the material.

The V gene's germline CDR1 is SGHRS and CDR2 YFSETQ. The ends were cut back, 0 bases at V and 3 bases at J, with 11 bases in the middle. The CDR3 spans 15 residues. Original processing notes: Nucleated cell counts were estimated from reference gene primer amplification. Data came from immunoSEQ multiplex PCR; TCRdb stores just in-frame clones and leaves some out. Clone size and the V and J calls come from that table; the DNA yielded D and trimming. The sample records about 210,000 clones, over 70% being singletons. The sample consisted of peripheral blood. The TCR was taken from a woman aged 45 to 65 with acute or convalescent COVID-19. The chain recombines TRBV5-1 with TRBJ2-3; D perhaps matches TRBD2 (6 bases). The CDR3 nucleotides are TGCGCCAGCAGCTTGGATTTCGGAGGGACAGATACGCAGTATTTT. It encodes CASSLDFGGTDTQYF.